A selection of T cell receptor beta chains follows, all from one sample in a study of cytomegalovirus exposure and HLA in healthy donors. Sequenced by immunoSEQ multiplex PCR; TCRdb stores in-frame clones only, minus some. The sample shows around 130,000 clones, around 80% of them seen only once. Sample: PBMCs. Receptor source: a human donor in good health. The CDR3 runs from the conserved cysteine through the conserved F or W.

J gene	V gene	CDR3 protein
TRBJ2-1	TRBV18	CASSLQQGREYNEQFF
TRBJ2-3	TRBV27	CASGPPGQGVDTQYF
TRBJ2-3	TRBV7-6	CASSPGVPGTDTQYF
TRBJ1-1	TRBV9	CASTQEGGGGSTNTEAFF
TRBJ2-2	TRBV5-1	CASSLGQGAAGELFF
TRBJ2-2	TRBV5-1	CASSFQGSTGELFF
TRBJ2-3	TRBV5-1	CASSPSATWTDTQYF
TRBJ2-5	TRBV9	CASSVVAEGRQETQYF
TRBJ2-7	TRBV28	CASRPPGTSRYEQYF
TRBJ2-7	TRBV19	CASSMTGHPYEQYF
TRBJ1-3	TRBV9	CASSHSRDRNRNTIYF
TRBJ2-7	TRBV18	CASSTLEGVEQYF
TRBJ1-2	TRBV29-1	CSVPARDQEGGYTF
TRBJ1-5	TRBV15	CATSTTGGRQPQHF
TRBJ2-7	TRBV7-7	CASSSDGSSEQYF
TRBJ1-5	TRBV19	CASTTGNQPQHF